This entry concerns a single T cell receptor (beta chain). The antigen remains undetermined. The naive CD8 fraction comprised CD45RO-negative cells positively selected for CCR7 and excluded terminally differentiated effector memory CD45RA+ cells. Trimming left V 0 bases short and J 4 bases short, with 15 bases between. The germline gives CDR1 SEHNR, CDR2 FQNEAQ (reference sequence). CDR3 length: 16 residues. Some clones are missing from TCRdb's copy, which holds only in-frame ones; the method was immunoSEQ multiplex PCR. The table records about 2 million clones, about 95% of them present only once. This record comes from a study of shared clonotypes between healthy human individuals. General study findings and limits: It was the non-shared clonotypes that had lower generation probabilities than clonotypes shared by all four donors.

The TCR sequence derives from a man aged 18 to 35 in good health. The specimen sequenced was naive CD8+ T cells sorted from blood. The V and J genes are TRBV7-9 and TRBJ2-5, with D possibly being TRBD1 or TRBD2 (6 bases each). CDR3: CASSLATGGGRETQYF. As DNA, the CDR3 is TGTGCCAGCAGCTTAGCAACCGGAGGGGGGCGAGAGACCCAGTACTTC.